This TCR beta chain was documented in a study of T cells expressing NK-cell markers. Whole-study context: In sorted CD3+CD56+NKG2C+, CD3+CD56+NKG2C- and CD3+CD56-NKG2C+ T cells, TCR beta repertoires were obtained. Eight donors were sequenced, seven testing HCMV-seropositive and one testing seronegative. Study-wide findings and caveats: Dominant NKG2C+ clonotypes accounted for about 1.0-8% of CD8+ T cells in six donors.

Regarding this clonotype: Its antigen remains unidentified.

TCRdb re-called the 5' RACE reads and catalogs CDR3 proteins one per entry, DNA excluded. This repertoire comprises about 390,000 distinct CDR3 sequences; its ten largest clones make up around 11%. This CDR3 has 14 residues. Per the germline V gene, CDR1 is LNHDA and CDR2 is SQIVND (reference sequence). The chain is built from TRBV19 and TRBJ1-1; TCRdb outputs TRBD1, but without DNA this stays unchecked. The specimen was blood T cells: a sorted CD56 or NKG2C T cell subset, CD4+ or CD8+ T cells, or bulk PBMC T cells (not recorded which). The receptor was isolated from a woman aged 45-65 years in good health. This CDR3 is CASSHGQVNTEAFF.